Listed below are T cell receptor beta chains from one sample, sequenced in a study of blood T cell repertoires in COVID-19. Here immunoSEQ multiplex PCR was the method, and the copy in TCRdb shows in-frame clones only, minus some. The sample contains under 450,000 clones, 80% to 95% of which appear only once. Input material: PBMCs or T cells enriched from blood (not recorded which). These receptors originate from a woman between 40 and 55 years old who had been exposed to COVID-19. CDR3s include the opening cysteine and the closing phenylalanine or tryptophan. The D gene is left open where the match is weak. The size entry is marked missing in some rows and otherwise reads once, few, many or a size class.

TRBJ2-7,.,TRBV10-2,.,CASSSGHLPNYEQYF,TGCGCCAGCAGTTCCGGACATCTTCCCAACTACGAGCAGTACTTC
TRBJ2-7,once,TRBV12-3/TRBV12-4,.,CASSLEHNEQYF,TGTGCCAGCAGTTTAGAACACAACGAGCAGTACTTC
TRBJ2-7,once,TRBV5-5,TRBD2,CASSAQLLAGVEQYF,TGTGCCAGCAGCGCCCAGTTACTAGCGGGAGTCGAGCAGTACTTC
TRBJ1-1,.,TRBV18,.,CASSPPLGTEAFF,TGTGCCAGCTCACCTCCCCTCGGGACTGAAGCTTTCTTT
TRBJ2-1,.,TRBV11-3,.,CASSSGLSRHEQFF,TGTGCCAGCAGCTCGGGACTGTCTAGACATGAGCAGTTCTTC
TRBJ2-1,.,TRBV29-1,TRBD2,CSGRAGGLGEQFF,TGCAGCGGACGAGCGGGGGGGCTCGGTGAGCAGTTCTTC
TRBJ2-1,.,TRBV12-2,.,CASRFWERGLYEQFF,TGTGCAAGTCGCTTCTGGGAGCGGGGGCTCTATGAGCAGTTCTTC
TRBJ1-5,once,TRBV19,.,CASSSRVDQPQHF,TGTGCCAGTAGTAGCAGGGTGGATCAGCCCCAGCATTTT
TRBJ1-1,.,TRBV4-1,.,CASSQVRGEAFF,TGCGCCAGCAGCCAAGTAAGGGGAGAAGCTTTCTTT
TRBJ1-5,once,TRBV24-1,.,CATSVTGNQPQHF,TGTGCCACCAGTGTTACGGGAAACCAGCCCCAGCATTTT
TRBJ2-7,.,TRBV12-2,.,CASRLARAVSPEIGEQYF,TGTGCAAGTCGCTTAGCGAGGGCCGTCTCACCTGAGATTGGCGAGCAGTACTTC
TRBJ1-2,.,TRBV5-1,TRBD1,CASSSGGPGYTF,TGCGCCAGCAGCTCAGGGGGTCCTGGCTACACCTTC
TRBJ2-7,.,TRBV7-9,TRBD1,CASSLNSGTGTYEQYF,TGTGCCAGCAGCCTCAATTCCGGGACAGGGACTTACGAGCAGTACTTC
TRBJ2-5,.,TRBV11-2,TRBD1,CASSYGRTGGYQETQYF,TGTGCCAGCAGCTATGGCCGGACAGGGGGCTACCAAGAGACCCAGTACTTC
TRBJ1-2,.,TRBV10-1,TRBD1,CASSVDRDYGYTF,TGCGCCAGCAGTGTGGACAGGGACTATGGCTACACCTTC
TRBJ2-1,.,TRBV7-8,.,CASSLVGRGQSSYNEQFF,TGTGCCAGCAGCTTAGTGGGGCGGGGGCAAAGCTCCTACAATGAGCAGTTCTTC
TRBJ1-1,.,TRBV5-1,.,CASSLAGGMSTEAFF,TGCGCCAGCAGCTTGGCCGGGGGGATGTCCACTGAAGCTTTCTTT
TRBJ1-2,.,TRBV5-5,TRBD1,CASSSGTRGGYTF,TGTGCCAGCAGCTCCGGGACCAGGGGGGGCTACACCTTC
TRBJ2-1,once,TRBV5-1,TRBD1,CASSSSTGTTYNEQFF,TGCGCCAGCAGCTCTTCGACAGGGACCACCTACAATGAGCAGTTCTTC
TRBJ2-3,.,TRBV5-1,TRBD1,CASSRTGSPTDTQYF,TGCGCCAGCAGTAGGACAGGGTCCCCCACAGATACGCAGTATTTT
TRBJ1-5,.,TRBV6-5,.,CASGLSNQPQHF,TGTGCCAGCGGCCTCAGCAATCAGCCCCAGCATTTT
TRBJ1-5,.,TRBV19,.,CASSIRGPGDQPQHF,TGTGCCAGTAGTATACGAGGGCCTGGGGATCAGCCCCAGCATTTT
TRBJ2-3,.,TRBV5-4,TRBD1,CASRDRGSDTQYF,TGTGCCAGCAGGGACAGGGGTTCAGATACGCAGTATTTT
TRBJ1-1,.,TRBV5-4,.,CASSLAGGIGRTEAFF,TGTGCCAGCAGCTTGGCGGGGGGGATAGGAAGGACTGAAGCTTTCTTT
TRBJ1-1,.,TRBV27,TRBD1,CASSRGTGANTEAFF,TGTGCCAGCAGTAGAGGGACAGGGGCGAACACTGAAGCTTTCTTT
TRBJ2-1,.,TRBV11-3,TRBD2,CASSLGIAGSGEQFF,TGTGCCAGCAGCTTAGGGATAGCGGGTAGTGGTGAGCAGTTCTTC
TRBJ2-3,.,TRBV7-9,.,CASSLYIDTQYF,TGTGCCAGCAGCCTCTATATAGATACGCAGTATTTT
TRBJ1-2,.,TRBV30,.,CAWTARAPNYGYTF,TGTGCCTGGACTGCGCGAGCGCCCAACTATGGCTACACCTTC
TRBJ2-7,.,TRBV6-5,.,CATPDLVYEQYF,TGTGCCACCCCAGATCTGGTATACGAGCAGTACTTC
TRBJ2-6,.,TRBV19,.,CASSLSSGANVLTF,TGTGCCAGTAGTCTCAGCTCTGGGGCCAACGTCCTGACTTTC
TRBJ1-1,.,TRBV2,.,CASSITFEAFF,TGTGCCAGCAGTATAACATTTGAAGCTTTCTTT
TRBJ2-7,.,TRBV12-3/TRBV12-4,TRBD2,CASSLTSVRQYF,TGTGCCAGCAGTTTAACTAGCGTGCGGCAGTACTTC
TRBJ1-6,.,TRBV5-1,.,CASSLGQGSGNSPLHF,TGCGCCAGCAGCTTAGGGCAGGGGTCGGGGAATTCACCCCTCCACTTT
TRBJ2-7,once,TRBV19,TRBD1,CASTGQGYEQYF,TGTGCCAGTACGGGACAGGGGTACGAGCAGTACTTC
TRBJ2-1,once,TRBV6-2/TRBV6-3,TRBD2,CASSVAGGLINEQFF,TGTGCCAGCAGTGTAGCGGGAGGACTGATCAATGAGCAGTTCTTC
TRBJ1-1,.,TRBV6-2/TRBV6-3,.,CASSYGGMNTEAFF,TGTGCCAGCAGTTACGGGGGCATGAACACTGAAGCTTTCTTT
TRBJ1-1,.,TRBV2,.,CASSEQGGGLNTEAFF,TGTGCCAGCAGTGAACAGGGCGGGGGGTTGAACACTGAAGCTTTCTTT
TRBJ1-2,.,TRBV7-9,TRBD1,CASSPTIDRGEGYTF,TGTGCCAGCAGCCCTACTATCGACAGGGGAGAGGGCTACACCTTC
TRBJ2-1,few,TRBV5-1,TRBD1,CASSLEQGAYNEQFF,TGCGCCAGCAGCTTGGAACAGGGGGCCTACAATGAGCAGTTCTTC
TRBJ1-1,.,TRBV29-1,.,CSVRQGSEAFF,TGCAGCGTGCGTCAGGGGTCTGAAGCTTTCTTT
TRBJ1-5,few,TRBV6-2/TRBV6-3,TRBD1,CASSSAPQTGSWGAQHF,TGTGCCAGCAGTTCCGCCCCTCAGACAGGGTCATGGGGGGCCCAGCATTTT
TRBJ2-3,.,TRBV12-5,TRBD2,CASGVAGVHNVLSTDTQYF,TGTGCTAGTGGAGTAGCGGGGGTACACAACGTGCTTAGCACAGATACGCAGTATTTT
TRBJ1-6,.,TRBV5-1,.,CASSPDYSPLHF,TGCGCCAGCAGCCCTGACTATTCACCCCTCCACTTT
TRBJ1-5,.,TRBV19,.,CASSRRLRDGGQPQHF,TGTGCCAGTAGCCGGCGCCTCCGGGACGGAGGGCAGCCCCAGCATTTT
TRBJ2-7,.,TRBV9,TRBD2,CASSVGAGGTFEQYF,TGTGCCAGCAGCGTAGGGGCGGGGGGTACCTTCGAGCAGTACTTC
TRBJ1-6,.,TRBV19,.,CASRIQGSSYNSPLHF,TGTGCCAGTAGGATCCAGGGAAGCTCCTATAATTCACCCCTCCACTTT
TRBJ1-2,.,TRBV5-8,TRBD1,CASSPYRGHGYTF,TGTGCCAGCAGCCCCTACAGGGGACATGGCTACACCTTC
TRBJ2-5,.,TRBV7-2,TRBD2,CASTGAGGPPETQYF,TGTGCCAGTACTGGGGCGGGAGGGCCCCCAGAGACCCAGTACTTC
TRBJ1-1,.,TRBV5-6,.,CASSSSYTEAFF,TGTGCCAGCAGCTCAAGCTACACTGAAGCTTTCTTT